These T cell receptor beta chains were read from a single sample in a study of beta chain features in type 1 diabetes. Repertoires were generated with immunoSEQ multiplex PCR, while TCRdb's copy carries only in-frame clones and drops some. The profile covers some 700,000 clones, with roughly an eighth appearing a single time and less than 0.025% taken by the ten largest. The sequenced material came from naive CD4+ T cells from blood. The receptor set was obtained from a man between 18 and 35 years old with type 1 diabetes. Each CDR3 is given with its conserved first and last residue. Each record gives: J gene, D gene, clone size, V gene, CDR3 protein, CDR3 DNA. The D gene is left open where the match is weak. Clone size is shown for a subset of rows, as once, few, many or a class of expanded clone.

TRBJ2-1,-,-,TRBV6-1,CASAGFLINEQFF,TGTGCCAGCGCAGGGTTTTTGATCAATGAGCAGTTCTTC
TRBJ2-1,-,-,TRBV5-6,CASSLAIPSLNEQFF,TGTGCCAGCAGCTTGGCGATTCCCTCGTTGAATGAGCAGTTCTTC
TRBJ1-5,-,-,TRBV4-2,CASSQDLEDQPQHF,TGTGCCAGCAGCCAAGATTTGGAGGATCAGCCCCAGCATTTT
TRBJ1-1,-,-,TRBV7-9,CASSYQGHQNTEAFF,TGTGCCAGCAGCTACCAGGGACACCAGAACACTGAAGCTTTCTTT
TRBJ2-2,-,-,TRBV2,CASRRDAFEELFF,TGTGCCAGCAGACGGGACGCGTTCGAGGAGCTGTTTTTT
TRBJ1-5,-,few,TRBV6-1,CASSASSNQPQHF,TGTGCCAGCAGTGCCAGTAGCAATCAGCCCCAGCATTTT
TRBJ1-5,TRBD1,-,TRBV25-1,CASSGTGVSNQPQHF,TGTGCCAGCAGCGGGACAGGGGTTAGCAATCAGCCCCAGCATTTT
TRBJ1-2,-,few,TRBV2,CASSVGGGGYTF,TGTGCCAGCAGCGTGGGTGGAGGAGGCTACACCTTC
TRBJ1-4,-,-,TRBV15,CATSRGPPGEEKLFF,TGTGCCACCAGCAGAGGCCCGCCAGGGGAGGAAAAACTGTTTTTT
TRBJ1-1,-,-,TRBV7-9,CASSFEILNTEAFF,TGTGCCAGCAGCTTTGAAATTCTGAACACTGAAGCTTTCTTT
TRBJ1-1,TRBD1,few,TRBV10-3,CAIRPGTGGTEAFF,TGTGCCATCAGACCCGGGACAGGGGGCACTGAAGCTTTCTTT
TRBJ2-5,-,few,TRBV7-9,CASSPSQETQYF,TGTGCCAGCAGCCCAAGCCAAGAGACCCAGTACTTC
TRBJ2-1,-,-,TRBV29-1,CSVDSWGQDNEQFF,TGCAGCGTTGATTCGTGGGGTCAAGACAATGAGCAGTTCTTC
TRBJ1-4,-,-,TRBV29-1,CSVRGAGNEKLFF,TGCAGCGTGCGCGGGGCAGGAAATGAAAAACTGTTTTTT
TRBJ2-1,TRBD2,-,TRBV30,CAWSMGGEQFF,TGTGCCTGGAGTATGGGGGGGGAGCAGTTCTTC
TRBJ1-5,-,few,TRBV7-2,CASSSKGQGNQPQHF,TGTGCCAGCAGCTCGAAGGGGCAGGGCAATCAGCCCCAGCATTTT
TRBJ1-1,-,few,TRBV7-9,CASSRPGVMNTEAFF,TGTGCCAGCAGTCGACCAGGGGTGATGAACACTGAAGCTTTCTTT
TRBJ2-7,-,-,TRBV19,CASSIRGRVKDSYEQYF,TGTGCCAGTAGTATCAGGGGTCGGGTGAAGGACTCCTACGAGCAGTACTTC
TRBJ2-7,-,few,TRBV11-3,CASSHGSYEQYF,TGTGCCAGCAGCCATGGCTCCTACGAGCAGTACTTC
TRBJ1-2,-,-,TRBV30,CAWSSGSRGYTF,TGTGCCTGGAGTAGCGGGTCAAGGGGCTACACCTTC
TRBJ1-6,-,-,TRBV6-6,CATSETFGSPLHF,TGTGCCACTTCGGAGACGTTTGGTTCACCCCTCCACTTT
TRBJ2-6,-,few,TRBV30,CAWSRAGRISGAPANVLTF,TGTGCCTGGAGTCGTGCGGGGCGAATCTCTGGGGCGCCCGCCAACGTCCTGACTTTC
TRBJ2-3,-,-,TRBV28,CASNAGLALDTQYF,TGTGCCAGCAACGCGGGTCTAGCATTAGATACGCAGTATTTT
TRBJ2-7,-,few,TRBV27,CASSSPPVYEQYF,TGTGCCAGCAGTTCCCCTCCCGTTTACGAGCAGTACTTC
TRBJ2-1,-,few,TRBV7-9,CASSLALEDNEQFF,TGTGCCAGCAGCTTAGCGCTTGAAGACAATGAGCAGTTCTTC
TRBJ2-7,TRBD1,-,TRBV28,CASSPLLETGVRSYEQYF,TGTGCCAGCAGTCCCCTCTTAGAGACAGGGGTAAGATCCTACGAGCAGTACTTC
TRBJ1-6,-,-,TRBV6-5,CASSYSSLALGSPLHF,TGTGCCAGCAGTTACTCGAGTCTCGCCTTGGGTTCACCCCTCCACTTT